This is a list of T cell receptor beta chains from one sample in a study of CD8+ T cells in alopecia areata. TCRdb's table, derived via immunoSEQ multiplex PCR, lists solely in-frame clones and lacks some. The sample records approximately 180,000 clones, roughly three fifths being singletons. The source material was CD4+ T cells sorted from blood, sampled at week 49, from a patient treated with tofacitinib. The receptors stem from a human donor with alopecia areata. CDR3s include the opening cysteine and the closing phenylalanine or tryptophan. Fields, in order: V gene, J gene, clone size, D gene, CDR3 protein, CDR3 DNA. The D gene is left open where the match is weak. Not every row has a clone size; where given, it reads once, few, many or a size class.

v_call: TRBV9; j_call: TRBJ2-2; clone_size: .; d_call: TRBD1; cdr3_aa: CASSVEWTGANTGELFF; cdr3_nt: TGTGCCAGCAGCGTAGAGTGGACAGGGGCGAACACCGGGGAGCTGTTTTTT
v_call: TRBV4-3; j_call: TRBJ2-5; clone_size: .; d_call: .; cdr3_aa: CASSQALGTGTQYF; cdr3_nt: TGCGCCAGCAGCCAAGCCCTAGGGACGGGGACCCAGTACTTC
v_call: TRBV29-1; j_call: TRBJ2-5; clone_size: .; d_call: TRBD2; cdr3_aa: CSVAPLAGGQETQYF; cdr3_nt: TGCAGCGTTGCCCCCCTAGCGGGGGGGCAAGAGACCCAGTACTTC
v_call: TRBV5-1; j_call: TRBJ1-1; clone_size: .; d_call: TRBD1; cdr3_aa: CASSKANPGQGAFYLAEAFF; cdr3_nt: TGCGCCAGCAGCAAGGCAAACCCCGGACAGGGGGCCTTTTATCTCGCTGAAGCTTTCTTT
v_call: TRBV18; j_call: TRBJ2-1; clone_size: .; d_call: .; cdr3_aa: CASSPRDEQFF; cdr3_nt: TGTGCCAGCTCACCTAGAGATGAGCAGTTCTTC
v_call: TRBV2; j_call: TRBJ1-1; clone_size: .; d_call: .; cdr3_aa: CASSVSGANTEAFF; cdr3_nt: TGTGCCAGCAGTGTCTCAGGGGCGAACACTGAAGCTTTCTTT
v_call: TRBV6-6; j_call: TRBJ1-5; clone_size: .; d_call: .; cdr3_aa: CASSWEGTSNQPQHF; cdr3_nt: TGTGCCAGCAGTTGGGAAGGGACTAGCAATCAGCCCCAGCATTTT
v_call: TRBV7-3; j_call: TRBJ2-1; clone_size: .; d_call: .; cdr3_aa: CASSLMRGEQFF; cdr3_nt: TGTGCCAGCAGCTTAATGCGGGGCGAGCAGTTCTTC
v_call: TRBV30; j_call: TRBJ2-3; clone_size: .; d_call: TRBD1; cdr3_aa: CASRQGALGDTQYF; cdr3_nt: TGTGCCTCCCGACAGGGGGCGCTAGGGGATACGCAGTATTTT
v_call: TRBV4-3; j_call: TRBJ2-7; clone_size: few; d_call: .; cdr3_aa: CASSQAEGGPYEQYF; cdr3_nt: TGCGCCAGCAGCCAAGCTGAGGGGGGACCTTACGAGCAGTACTTC